These 12 T cell receptor beta chains came from one sample sequenced in a study of cytomegalovirus exposure and HLA in healthy donors. 13 Jbeta primers and 60 Vbeta primers were used for the PCR. Sequencing was performed with immunoSEQ multiplex PCR; in TCRdb, only in-frame clones are kept and a portion is missing. Among approximately 76,000 clones listed, 79% were seen once. The sequencing input was PBMCs. These receptors were obtained from a young man in good health and CMV-seronegative.

The V and J genes are TRBV7-9 and TRBJ1-3; 7 bases are a match to TRBD1. V lost 5 bases to trimming and J lost 6 bases; unmatched junction nucleotides: 7. The CDR3 runs 14 residues. Per the germline V gene, CDR1 is SEHNR and CDR2 is FQNEAQ (reference sequence). The chain's CDR3 is CASSAPTGKNTIYF. For the CDR3, the DNA is TGTGCCAGCAGCGCCCCGACAGGGAAAAACACCATATATTTT.

The chain has TRBV18 and TRBJ2-2; TRBD1 agrees at 10 bases. This CDR3 spans 15 amino acids. V lost 3 bases, J lost 6 bases, and 4 bases stayed unmatched. Germline V gives CDR1 KGHSH, CDR2 LQKENI. The chain's CDR3 is CASSPLGQGAGELFF. DNA for the CDR3: TGTGCCAGCTCACCCCTCGGACAGGGGGCCGGGGAGCTGTTTTTT.

The chain employs TRBV5-5 and TRBJ2-7, with 9 bases identical to TRBD1. Germline V lookup: CDR1 SGHKS, CDR2 YYEKEE (reference sequence). This CDR3 has 15 amino acids. After removal of 0 bases from V and 0 bases from J, the junction contained 1 base not matched to a gene. DNA of the CDR3: TGTGCCAGCAGCTTGGCGGACAGGGGCTCCTACGAGCAGTACTTC. It specifies CASSLADRGSYEQYF. Filled out from reference TRBV5-5 and TRBJ2-7, the complete variable domain reads DAGVTQSPTHLIKTRGQQVTLRCSPISGHKSVSWYQQVLGQGPQFIFQYYEKEERGRGNFPDRFSARQFPNYSSELNVNALLLGDSALYLCASSLADRGSYEQYFGPGTRLTVT.

In its sample, this clone was seen a few times. The V call is TRBV7-6, the J call TRBJ2-7; no clear D. Trimming pared 2 bases from V and 6 bases from J, leaving 5 bases between. Per germline, CDR1 SGHVS and CDR2 FNYEAQ. The CDR3 length is 11 residues. DNA for the CDR3: TGTGCCAGCAGCTTATCCGGCGAGCAGTACTTC. Translated, it gives CASSLSGEQYF.

The CDR3 is CASSRGDRLYEQYF. For the CDR3, the DNA is TGTGCCAGCAGCCGGGGGGACAGGTTATACGAGCAGTACTTC. The genes are TRBV7-9 and TRBJ2-7, with D perhaps matching TRBD1 (8 bases). The CDR3 has 14 amino acids. The V gene lost 5 bases and the J gene lost 4 bases, with 15 bases spanning the gap. Germline CDR1 SEHNR, CDR2 FQNEAQ (reference sequence).

The rearrangement joins TRBV5-1 to TRBJ2-2; D is unresolved. Trimming pared 5 bases from V and 7 bases from J, leaving 9 bases between. In germline, CDR1 is SGHRS, CDR2 YFSETQ. The CDR3 totals 12 residues. CDR3: CASRAPGGELFF. DNA of the CDR3: TGCGCCAGCAGGGCCCCAGGCGGGGAGCTGTTTTTT.

The V and J genes are TRBV20-1 and TRBJ2-2; D gene unclear. CDR3 length: 11 amino acids. Between the trimmed V and J ends, which lost 6 bases and 6 bases, there was a span of 8 bases. Germline-derived CDR1 and CDR2 are DFQATT and SNEGSKA (reference sequence). The CDR3 sequence is CSARVAGELFF. CDR3 sequence (DNA): TGCAGTGCCCGGGTGGCCGGGGAGCTGTTTTTT.

The chain employs TRBV28 and TRBJ2-2, with D maybe TRBD2 (6 bases). The germline CDR1 and CDR2 sequences are MDHEN and SYDVKM. Trimming left V 10 bases short and J 7 bases short, with 16 bases between. The CDR3 spans 13 residues. In nucleotides, the CDR3 is TGTGCCACCCATTCGGGGGTTGGCGGGGAGCTGTTTTTT. It encodes CATHSGVGGELFF.

This clone was observed a handful of times. Germline is not matched at one junction end, which may reflect a read error. The chain uses TRBV5-6 and TRBJ1-3, with TRBD1 identical over 7 bases. This CDR3 comprises 13 residues. Germline CDR1 is SGHDT and CDR2 is YYEEEE. The CDR3 DNA follows: TGTGCCAGCAGGCACAGGGGAACCCCACGCCATGATTTT. Its protein is CASRHRGTPRHDF.

J is TRBJ2-2 and V is TRBV9; D is unresolved. The CDR3 length is 12 residues. Trimming took 6 bases from V and 7 from J, leaving 10 bases between them. Per the germline V gene, CDR1 is SGDLS and CDR2 is YYNGEE. The CDR3 loop reads CASNEQDGELFF. The CDR3 DNA sequence: TGTGCCAGCAACGAGCAGGACGGGGAGCTGTTTTTT.

The chain is built from TRBV4-1 and TRBJ1-2; 7 positions agree with TRBD1. This CDR3 is built from 15 residues. Germline V gene lookup returns CDR1 MGHRA and CDR2 YSYEKL. The trim removed 4 bases at V and 3 bases at J, leaving 8 bases unmatched. CDR3 sequence (DNA): TGCGCCAGCAGCCCTGGGACAGACAATTACTATGGCTACACCTTC. This gives the protein CASSPGTDNYYGYTF.

The chain links TRBV13 to TRBJ2-2, with TRBD2 as a possible D gene (6 bases). Germline CDR1 reads PRHDT; CDR2 reads FYEKMQ (reference sequence). The CDR3 runs to 18 residues. V lost 5 bases, J lost 2 bases, and 21 bases lay in between. Here the CDR3 reads CASSPRSRWGLNTGELFF. CDR3 sequence (DNA): TGTGCCAGCAGCCCCCGGTCTCGGTGGGGACTCAACACCGGGGAGCTGTTTTTT.